The clone carrying this T cell receptor beta chain has just a few counts. Its antigen is not identified. Sort purity for all populations was recorded as exceeding 98%. The CDR3 loop spans 13 amino acids. V was clipped by 0 bases and J by 2 bases, with 4 bases between them. Per the germline V gene, CDR1 is SGHTA and CDR2 is FQGTGA. The source of the sample is a study of beta chain features in type 1 diabetes. The investigators reverse transcribed all of the isolated RNA, so they sequenced expressed TCRB transcripts. TCRdb's copy holds only in-frame clones and misses some; the assay was immunoSEQ multiplex PCR. The repertoire holds approximately 730,000 clones, with around 15% as singletons. Overall study results and limits: A moderate, significant TCRB CDR3 shortening appeared in type 1 diabetes across four CD4+ subsets. Whether TCRB rearrangement is influenced by HLA type went unresolved here.

This TCR came from a young man with type 1 diabetes. Sequences were obtained from naive CD4+ T cells from blood. J is TRBJ2-5 and V is TRBV7-3; D is uncertain. The CDR3 DNA reads TGTGCCAGCAGCTTAACCAAACAAGAGACCCAGTACTTC. Residues: CASSLTKQETQYF.